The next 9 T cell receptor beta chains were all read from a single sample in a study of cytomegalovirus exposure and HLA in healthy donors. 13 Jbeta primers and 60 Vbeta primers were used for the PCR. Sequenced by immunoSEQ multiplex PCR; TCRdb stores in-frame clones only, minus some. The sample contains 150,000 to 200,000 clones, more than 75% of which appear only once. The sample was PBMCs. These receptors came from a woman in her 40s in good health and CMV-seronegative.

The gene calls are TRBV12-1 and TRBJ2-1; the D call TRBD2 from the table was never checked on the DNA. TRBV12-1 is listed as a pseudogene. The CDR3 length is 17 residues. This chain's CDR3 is CASSLYWTSGRANEQFF. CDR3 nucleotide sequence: TGTGCCAGCAGCTTGTACTGGACTAGCGGGAGGGCCAATGAGCAGTTCTTC.

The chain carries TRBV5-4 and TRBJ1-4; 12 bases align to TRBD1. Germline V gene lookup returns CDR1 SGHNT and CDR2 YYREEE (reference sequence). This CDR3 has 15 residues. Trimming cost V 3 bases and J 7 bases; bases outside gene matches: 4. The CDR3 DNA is TGTGCCAGCAGCTCGGGACAGGGGGCCTCTGAAAAACTGTTTTTT. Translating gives CASSSGQGASEKLFF.

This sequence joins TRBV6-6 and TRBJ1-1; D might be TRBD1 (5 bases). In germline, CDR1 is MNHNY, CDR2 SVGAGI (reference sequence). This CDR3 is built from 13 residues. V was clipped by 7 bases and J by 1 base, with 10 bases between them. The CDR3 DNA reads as TGTGCCAGCAACGACAGAACGAACACTGAAGCTTTCTTT. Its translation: CASNDRTNTEAFF.

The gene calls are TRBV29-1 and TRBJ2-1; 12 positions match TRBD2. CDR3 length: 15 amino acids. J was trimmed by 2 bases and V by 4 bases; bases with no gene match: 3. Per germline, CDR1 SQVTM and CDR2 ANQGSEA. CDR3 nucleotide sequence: TGCAGCGTTGCCGCTAGCGGGAGGGCCTACAATGAGCAGTTCTTC. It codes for CSVAASGRAYNEQFF.

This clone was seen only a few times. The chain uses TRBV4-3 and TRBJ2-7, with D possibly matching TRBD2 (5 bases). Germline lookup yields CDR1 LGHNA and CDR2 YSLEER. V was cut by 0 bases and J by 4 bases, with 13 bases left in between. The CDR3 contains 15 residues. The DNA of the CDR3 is TGCGCCAGCAGCCAAGACAGACTATTCGCGTACGAGCAGTACTTC. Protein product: CASSQDRLFAYEQYF.

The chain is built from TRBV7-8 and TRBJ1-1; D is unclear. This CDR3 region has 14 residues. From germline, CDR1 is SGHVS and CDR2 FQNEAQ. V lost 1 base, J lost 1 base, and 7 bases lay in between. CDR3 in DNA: TGTGCCAGCAGCTTAGGAGTTTCGAACACTGAAGCTTTCTTT. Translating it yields CASSLGVSNTEAFF.

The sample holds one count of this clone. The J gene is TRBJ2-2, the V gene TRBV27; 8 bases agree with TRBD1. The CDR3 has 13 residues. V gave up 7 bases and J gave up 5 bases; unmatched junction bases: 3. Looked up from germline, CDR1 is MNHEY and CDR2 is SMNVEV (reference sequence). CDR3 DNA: TGTGCCAGCACGACAGGGGTTACCGGGGAGCTGTTTTTT. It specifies CASTTGVTGELFF.

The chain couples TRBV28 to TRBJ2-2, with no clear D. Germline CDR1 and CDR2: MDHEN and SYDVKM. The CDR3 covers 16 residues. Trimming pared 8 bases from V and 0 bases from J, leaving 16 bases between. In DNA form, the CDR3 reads TGTGCCAGCGGCCCTGAGTGGGCCGCGAACACCGGGGAGCTGTTTTTT. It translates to CASGPEWAANTGELFF.

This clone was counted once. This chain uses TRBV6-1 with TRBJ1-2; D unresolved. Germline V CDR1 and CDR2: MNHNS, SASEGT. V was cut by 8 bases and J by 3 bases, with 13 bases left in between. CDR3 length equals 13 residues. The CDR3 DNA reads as TGTGCCAGCGGGTCCGGGAATCACTATGGCTACACCTTC. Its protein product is CASGSGNHYGYTF.